Included here is one T cell receptor (beta chain) sequence, with context. Its target is unknown. This entry comes from a study of cytomegalovirus exposure and HLA in healthy donors. Points from the study as a whole: Some highly shared sequence variants likely arose as a pipeline artifact. A later analysis reported that several of the most significant clusters appeared to be linked to common viral pathogens, among them Epstein-Barr virus.

This PCR relied on a set of 60 Vbeta primers and 13 Jbeta primers. Assay: immunoSEQ multiplex PCR; the TCRdb copy retains only in-frame clones and omits some. The sample carries 180,000 or so clones, about 82% recorded once. Germline values: CDR1 SGHNT, CDR2 YYREEE (reference sequence). Between the trimmed V and J ends, which lost 0 bases and 6 bases, there was a span of 6 bases. This CDR3 has 13 residues. The sample consisted of PBMCs. The gene calls are TRBV5-4 and TRBJ2-2; the D is unclear. This TCR came from a female donor in good health and CMV-seronegative. The CDR3 sequence: CASSLESAGELFF. The DNA of the CDR3 is TGTGCCAGCAGCTTGGAGAGTGCCGGGGAGCTGTTTTTT.